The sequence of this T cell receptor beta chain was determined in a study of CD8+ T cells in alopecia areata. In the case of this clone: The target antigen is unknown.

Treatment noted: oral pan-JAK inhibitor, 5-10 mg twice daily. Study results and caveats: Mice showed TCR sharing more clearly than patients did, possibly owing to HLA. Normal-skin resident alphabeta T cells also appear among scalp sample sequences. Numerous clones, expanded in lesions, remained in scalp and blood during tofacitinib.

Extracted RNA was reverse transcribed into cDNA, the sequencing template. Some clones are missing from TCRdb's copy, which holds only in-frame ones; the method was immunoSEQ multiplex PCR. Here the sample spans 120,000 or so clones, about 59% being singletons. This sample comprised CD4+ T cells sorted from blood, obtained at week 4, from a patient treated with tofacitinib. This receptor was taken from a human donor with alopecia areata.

CDR3 loop: CASSIGTGGSTDTQYF. CDR3 nucleotide sequence: TGTGCCAGTAGTATAGGAACGGGAGGGTCCACAGATACGCAGTATTTT. This chain connects TRBV19 to TRBJ2-3; 8 positions match TRBD2. V lost 1 base and J lost 2; bases outside the gene matches: 5. The CDR3 extends over 16 amino acids. Germline lookup yields CDR1 LNHDA and CDR2 SQIVND (reference sequence).